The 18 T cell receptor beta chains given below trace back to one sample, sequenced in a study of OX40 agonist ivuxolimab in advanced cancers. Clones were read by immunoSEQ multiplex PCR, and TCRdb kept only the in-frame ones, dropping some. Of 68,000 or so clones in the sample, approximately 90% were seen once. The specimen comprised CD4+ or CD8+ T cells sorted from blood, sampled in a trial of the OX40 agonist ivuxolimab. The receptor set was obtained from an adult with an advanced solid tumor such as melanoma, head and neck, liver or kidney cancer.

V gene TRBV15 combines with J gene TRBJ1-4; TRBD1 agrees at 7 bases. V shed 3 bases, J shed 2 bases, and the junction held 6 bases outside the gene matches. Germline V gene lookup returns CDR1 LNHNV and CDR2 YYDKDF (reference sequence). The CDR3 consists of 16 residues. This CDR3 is CATSSWAGGTNEKLFF. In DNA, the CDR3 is TGTGCCACCAGCAGTTGGGCAGGGGGGACTAATGAAAAACTGTTTTTT.

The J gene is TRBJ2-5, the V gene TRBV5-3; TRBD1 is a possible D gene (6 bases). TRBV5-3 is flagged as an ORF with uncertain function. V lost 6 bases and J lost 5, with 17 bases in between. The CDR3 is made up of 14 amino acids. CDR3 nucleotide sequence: TGTGCCAGAACCCGACAGGACCCCTGGGAGACCCAGTACTTC. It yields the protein CARTRQDPWETQYF.

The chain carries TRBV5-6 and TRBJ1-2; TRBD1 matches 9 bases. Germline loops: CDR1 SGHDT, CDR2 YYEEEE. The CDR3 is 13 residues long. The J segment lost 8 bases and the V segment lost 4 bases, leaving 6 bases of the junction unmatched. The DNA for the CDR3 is TGTGCCAGCAGCCCGGGACAGGGTGGCGGCTACACCTTC. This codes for CASSPGQGGGYTF.

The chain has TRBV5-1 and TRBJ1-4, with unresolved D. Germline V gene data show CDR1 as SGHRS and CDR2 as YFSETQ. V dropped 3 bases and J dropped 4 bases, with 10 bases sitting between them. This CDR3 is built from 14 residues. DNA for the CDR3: TGCGCCAGCAGCTCACAGACAATTAATGAAAAACTGTTTTTT. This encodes CASSSQTINEKLFF.

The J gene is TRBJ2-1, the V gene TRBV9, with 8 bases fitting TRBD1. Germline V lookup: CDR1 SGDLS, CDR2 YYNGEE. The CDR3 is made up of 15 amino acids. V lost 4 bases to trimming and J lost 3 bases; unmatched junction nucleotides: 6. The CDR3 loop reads CASSTRQGIYNEQFF. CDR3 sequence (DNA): TGTGCCAGCAGCACCCGACAGGGGATCTACAATGAGCAGTTCTTC.

The CDR3 protein is CASSQGTGSGNTIYF. CDR3 in DNA: TGTGCCAGCAGCCAAGGTACAGGGTCCGGAAACACCATATATTTT. V gene TRBV16 combines with J gene TRBJ1-3, with D perhaps matching TRBD1 (6 bases). Germline CDR1 is KGHSY and CDR2 is FQNENV. V lost 2 bases and J 4 bases, leaving 12 bases between the germline ends. The CDR3 loop spans 15 amino acids.

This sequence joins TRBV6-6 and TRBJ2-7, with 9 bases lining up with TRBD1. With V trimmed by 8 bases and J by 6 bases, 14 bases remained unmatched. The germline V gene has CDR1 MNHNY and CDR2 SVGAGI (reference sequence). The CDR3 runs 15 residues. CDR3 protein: CASDDGQGRLGEQYF. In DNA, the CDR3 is TGTGCCAGCGACGACGGACAGGGGAGGCTAGGCGAGCAGTACTTC.

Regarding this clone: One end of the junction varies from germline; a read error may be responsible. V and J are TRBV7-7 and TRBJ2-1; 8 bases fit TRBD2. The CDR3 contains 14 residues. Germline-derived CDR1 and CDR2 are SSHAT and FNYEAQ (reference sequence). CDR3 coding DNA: TGTGCTAGCAGCTTAGGGACTAGTAGCGATGAGCAGTTCTTC. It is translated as CASSLGTSSDEQFF.

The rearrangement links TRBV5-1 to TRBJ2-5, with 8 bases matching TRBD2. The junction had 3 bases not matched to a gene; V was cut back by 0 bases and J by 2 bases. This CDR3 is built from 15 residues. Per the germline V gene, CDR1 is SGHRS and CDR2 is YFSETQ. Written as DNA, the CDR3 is TGCGCCAGCAGCTTGGCCCGCGGGGGGCAAGAGACCCAGTACTTC. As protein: CASSLARGGQETQYF.

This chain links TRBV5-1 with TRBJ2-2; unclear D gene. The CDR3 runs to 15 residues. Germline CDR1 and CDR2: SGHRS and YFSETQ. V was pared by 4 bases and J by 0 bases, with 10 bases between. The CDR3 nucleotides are TGCGCCAGCAGCCAGATAGCTTCGAACACCGGGGAGCTGTTTTTT. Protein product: CASSQIASNTGELFF.

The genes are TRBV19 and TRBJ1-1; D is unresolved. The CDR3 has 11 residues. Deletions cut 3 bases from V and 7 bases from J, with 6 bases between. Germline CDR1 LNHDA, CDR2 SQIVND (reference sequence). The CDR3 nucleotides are TGTGCCAGTAGTATGGAGGTTGAAGCTTTCTTT. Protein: CASSMEVEAFF.

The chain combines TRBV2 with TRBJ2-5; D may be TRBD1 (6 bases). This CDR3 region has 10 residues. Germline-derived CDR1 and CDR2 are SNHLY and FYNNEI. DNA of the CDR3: TGTCGTGACCTCAGGGGGACCCAGTACTTC. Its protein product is CRDLRGTQYF.

This CDR3 is CASRSYPRETQYF. The CDR3, as DNA: TGTGCCAGCAGATCTTACCCGAGGGAGACCCAGTACTTC. The rearrangement links TRBV5-4 to TRBJ2-5; D gene uncertain. This CDR3 has 13 amino acids. V was shortened by 5 bases and J by 5 bases, with 13 bases between the two germline ends. Germline loops: CDR1 SGHNT, CDR2 YYREEE (reference sequence).

The CDR3 is CAWSATPLGSEQYF. The CDR3 DNA reads TGTGCCTGGAGTGCCACCCCCCTAGGGAGCGAGCAGTACTTC. The chain employs TRBV30 and TRBJ2-5, with TRBD2 as a possible D gene (5 bases). The DNA end lines up better with TRBJ2-7; the J call may be wrong. There are 14 residues in the CDR3. The germline V gene encodes CDR1 GTSNPN and CDR2 SVGIG (reference sequence).

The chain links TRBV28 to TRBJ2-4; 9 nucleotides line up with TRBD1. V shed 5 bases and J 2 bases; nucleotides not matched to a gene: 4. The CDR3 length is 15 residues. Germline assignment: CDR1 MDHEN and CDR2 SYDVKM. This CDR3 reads CASSPGTGTKNIQYF. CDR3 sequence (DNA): TGTGCCAGCAGTCCCGGGACAGGGACCAAAAACATTCAGTACTTC.

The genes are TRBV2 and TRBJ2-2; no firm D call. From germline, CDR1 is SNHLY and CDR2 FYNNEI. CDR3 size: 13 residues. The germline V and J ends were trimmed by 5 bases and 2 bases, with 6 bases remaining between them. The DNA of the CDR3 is TGTGCCAGCAGTATTGAAAACACCGGGGAGCTGTTTTTT. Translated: CASSIENTGELFF.

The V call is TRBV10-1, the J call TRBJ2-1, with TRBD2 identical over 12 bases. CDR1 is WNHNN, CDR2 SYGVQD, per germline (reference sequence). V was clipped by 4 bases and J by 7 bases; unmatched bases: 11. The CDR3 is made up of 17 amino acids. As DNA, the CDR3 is TGCGCCAGCAGTGTCGCTAGCGGGGGGGCCCGTTTGAATGAGCAGTTCTTC. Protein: CASSVASGGARLNEQFF.

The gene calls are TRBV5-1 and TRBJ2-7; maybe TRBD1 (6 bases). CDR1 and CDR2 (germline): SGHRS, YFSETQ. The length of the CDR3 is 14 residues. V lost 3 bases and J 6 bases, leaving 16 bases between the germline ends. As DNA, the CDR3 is TGCGCCAGCAGCTACGGACAGTCAGGAACCGAGCAGTACTTC. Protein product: CASSYGQSGTEQYF.